What follows is one T cell receptor (beta chain) and its context. Its specificity is not known. The data stem from a study of type 1 regulatory T cells. Study-level information: This in vitro CD4 product, T-allo10, is enriched for Tr1 cells and alloantigen-specific.

Germline lookup yields CDR1 SGHRS and CDR2 YFSETQ. V was pared by 4 bases and J by 4 bases, with 5 bases of the junction left unmatched. This CDR3 is 14 amino acids long. Each CDR3 protein gets one entry after TCRdb re-called the reads with MiXCR. The repertoire holds 60,000 to 75,000 distinct CDR3 sequences, with less than 25% as singletons. General observations from the study: Tr1 cells had a more restricted TCR repertoire than non-Tr1 cells.

The source material was cultured type 1 regulatory T (Tr1) cells, either the whole culture or a sorted fraction (not recorded which). This receptor was identified in a human donor in good health. The chain couples TRBV5-1 to TRBJ2-7; the match to TRBD1 covers 10 bases. The CDR3 DNA reads as TGCGCCAGCAGCGCCGAGGACAGGGGGTACGAGCAGTACTTC. Translation gives CASSAEDRGYEQYF.